A selection of T cell receptor beta chains follows, all from one sample in a study of response to subunit inactivated influenza vaccine. TCRdb used MiXCR to reprocess the RT-PCR reads, holding one entry per CDR3 protein. The sample yields under 750,000 distinct CDR3 sequences, about 11% seen once. Sample: PBMCs from blood, taken on the day of vaccination. The receptors stem from a man aged 50 or older who received an inactivated influenza vaccine. CDR3s include the opening cysteine and the closing phenylalanine or tryptophan. D genes are given only for firm matches. A clone size is listed for some rows: how often the clone was seen (once, few, many), or a class if it is expanded.

D gene	V gene	J gene	clone size	CDR3 protein	CDR3 DNA
-	TRBV5-6	TRBJ2-7	few	CASSLVRVSYEQYF	TGTGCCAGCAGCTTGGTACGGGTCTCCTACGAGCAGTACTTC
-	TRBV15	TRBJ2-4	-	CATSRDRGEKNIQYF	TGTGCCACCAGCAGAGATAGGGGAGAAAAAAACATTCAGTACTTC
TRBD2	TRBV5-1	TRBJ2-5	few	CASSLEWTSGGETQYF	TGCGCCAGCAGCTTGGAATGGACTAGCGGGGGGGAGACCCAGTACTTC
-	TRBV6-1	TRBJ1-2	-	CASSEKYGYTF	TGTGCCAGCAGTGAAAAGTATGGCTACACCTTC
-	TRBV6-5	TRBJ2-2	-	CASSYSSGARTGELFF	TGTGCCAGCAGTTACTCATCAGGGGCGCGGACCGGGGAGCTGTTTTTT
TRBD1	TRBV12-3/TRBV12-4	TRBJ2-7	many	CATSRTGPYEQYF	TGTGCCACCAGCAGGACAGGGCCTTACGAGCAGTACTTC
-	TRBV9	TRBJ2-1	-	CASSVGGGRIAHEQFF	TGTGCCAGCAGCGTAGGAGGTGGGAGAATAGCCCATGAGCAGTTCTTC
-	TRBV29-1	TRBJ1-1	-	CSVPSGSGTEAFF	TGCAGCGTCCCCTCGGGGTCCGGCACTGAAGCTTTCTTT
TRBD2	TRBV6-1	TRBJ2-2	-	CAARLAGEGIGELFF	TGTGCCGCGCGACTAGCGGGAGAGGGTATCGGGGAGCTGTTTTTT
-	TRBV18	TRBJ1-6	-	CASSRTAGYPIDSPLHF	TGTGCCAGCTCACGAACGGCAGGGTACCCAATTGATTCACCCCTCCACTTT